The source of this TCR beta chain is a study of response to subunit inactivated influenza vaccine. The CDR3 runs to 13 residues. CDR1 and CDR2 from the germline V gene are DFQATT and SNEGSKA (reference sequence). The trim removed 3 bases at V and 1 base at J, leaving 1 base unmatched. Broader study findings: Authors suggested seasonal influenza vaccinations each recruit few new T cells.

This clonotype showed up just a few times. Its antigen remains unidentified. TCRdb re-analysed the RT-PCR reads in MiXCR, keeping a single row per CDR3 protein. The sample has 540,000 or so distinct CDR3 sequences; approximately 13% are singletons. The V gene is TRBV20-1, the J gene TRBJ2-3; 7 nucleotides align to TRBD1. The material sequenced was PBMCs from blood, taken 45 days after vaccination. The TCR was taken from a man over 45 who received an inactivated influenza vaccine. The CDR3 DNA sequence: TGCAGTGCTAGTAGGGGGCGCACAGATACGCAGTATTTT. Translated, it gives CSASRGRTDTQYF.